Only a few counts were recorded for the clone carrying this TCR beta chain. Its antigen is currently unknown. This record belongs to a study of beta chain features in type 1 diabetes. The investigators reverse transcribed all of the isolated RNA, so they sequenced expressed TCRB transcripts. Method: immunoSEQ multiplex PCR; TCRdb's copy keeps in-frame clones and lacks some. The profile shows fewer than 900,000 clones, 15% to 20% of them singletons. Overall study findings and caveats: Within patients, naive, central memory and Treg TCRB repertoires seemed more similar than within healthy donors.

In germline, CDR1 is KGHSH, CDR2 LQKENI. CDR3 length equals 15 residues. Deletions cut 5 bases from V and 2 bases from J, with 14 bases between. The J gene is TRBJ2-3, the V gene TRBV18, with D possibly TRBD1 on 6 matching bases. The specimen was naive CD4+ T cells from blood. This receptor was identified in a woman aged 18-29 years in good health. CDR3 DNA sequence: TGTGCCAGCTCAGCAAATCAGGGGTCCACAGATACGCAGTATTTT. Translated: CASSANQGSTDTQYF.